Below are 31 T cell receptor beta chains sequenced from a single sample in a study of control samples from healthy donors and cancer patients. Profiling relied on immunoSEQ multiplex PCR, and the TCRdb table lists in-frame clones only, not all of them. The table records about 160,000 clones, approximately 96% of them present only once. Sequencing input: blood. These receptors were collected from a woman in her twenties or thirties in good health.

The rearrangement uses TRBV28 and TRBJ1-5; 7 positions agree with TRBD1. V lost 6 bases to trimming and J lost 0 bases; unmatched junction nucleotides: 5. Germline V gene sequence: CDR1 MDHEN, CDR2 SYDVKM. The CDR3 extends over 15 amino acids. The DNA of the CDR3 is TGTGCCAGCAGGTCAGGGGGGCTTAGCAATCAGCCCCAGCATTTT. As protein: CASRSGGLSNQPQHF.

This sequence joins TRBV5-1 and TRBJ2-2, with TRBD2 identical over 7 bases. CDR1 is SGHRS, CDR2 YFSETQ, per germline. V shed 4 bases and J 4 bases; nucleotides not matched to a gene: 10. The CDR3 consists of 16 residues. In DNA, the CDR3 is TGCGCCAGCAGCGCATTAGCGGGTGGAGGCACCGGGGAGCTGTTTTTT. Translation gives CASSALAGGGTGELFF.

The V gene is TRBV9, the J gene TRBJ2-2, with no clear D. Per the germline V gene, CDR1 is SGDLS and CDR2 is YYNGEE. V was cut by 3 bases and J by 0 bases, with 6 bases left in between. This CDR3 spans 14 amino acids. CDR3 nucleotides: TGTGCCAGCAGCGACAGAACGAACACCGGGGAGCTGTTTTTT. Its translation: CASSDRTNTGELFF.

The chain has TRBV7-2 and TRBJ1-2; the match to TRBD1 covers 7 bases. CDR3 length: 15 amino acids. V dropped 4 bases and J dropped 2; count of bases not matched to a gene: 7. In germline, CDR1 is SGHTA, CDR2 FQGNSA. This chain's CDR3 is CASSSRQGRNYGYTF. CDR3 nucleotide sequence: TGTGCCAGCAGCTCGAGACAGGGTCGGAACTATGGCTACACCTTC.

The count of this clone is one. The V gene is TRBV5-1, the J gene TRBJ2-3, with D tentatively TRBD1 (5 bases). Germline V gene sequence: CDR1 SGHRS, CDR2 YFSETQ. Trimming took off 0 bases at V and 3 bases at J, with 14 bases between the two ends. The CDR3 has 16 residues. CDR3 coding DNA: TGCGCCAGCAGCTTGGGGCAGGGATGGCCGACAGATACGCAGTATTTT. It translates to CASSLGQGWPTDTQYF.

The chain recombines TRBV4-2 with TRBJ1-4, with D perhaps matching TRBD1 (5 bases). Germline V lookup: CDR1 LGHNA, CDR2 YNFKEQ. This CDR3 comprises 16 residues. V lost 0 bases and J lost 8, with 16 bases in between. The CDR3 loop is CASSQEKGQGWEKLFF. DNA for the CDR3: TGTGCCAGCAGCCAAGAAAAAGGGCAGGGTTGGGAAAAACTGTTTTTT.

The chain uses TRBV7-3 and TRBJ2-6; 7 nucleotides agree with TRBD1. CDR3 length: 17 amino acids. Germline trimming cut 5 bases from V and 0 bases from J; bases unmatched to any gene: 7. CDR1 is SGHTA, CDR2 FQGTGA, per germline. In nucleotides, the CDR3 is TGTGCCAGCAGCCGCAGGGGGATAAGCTCTGGGGCCAACGTCCTGACTTTC. Encoded protein: CASSRRGISSGANVLTF.

The chain uses TRBV19 and TRBJ1-6; D gene unclear. CDR1 is LNHDA and CDR2 is SQIVND in the germline V gene (reference sequence). Trimming removed 3 bases at V and 10 bases at J, with 13 bases between. This CDR3 contains 14 residues. CDR3 sequence reads: CASSISATGSPLHF. The DNA of the CDR3 is TGTGCCAGTAGTATTTCAGCAACGGGGTCACCCCTCCACTTT.

The chain couples TRBV19 to TRBJ1-5, with 7 bases aligning to TRBD1. The germline CDR1 and CDR2 sequences are LNHDA and SQIVND (reference sequence). The J segment lost 2 bases and the V segment lost 4 bases, leaving 8 bases of the junction unmatched. The CDR3 has 16 amino acids. The CDR3 nucleotides read TGTGCCAGTAGTACGGGGACAGTTGGACGCAATCAGCCCCAGCATTTT. Translated, it gives CASSTGTVGRNQPQHF. Full variable domain (rest looked up from reference TRBV19 and TRBJ1-5): DGGITQSPKYLFRKEGQNVTLSCEQNLNHDAMYWYRQDPGQGLRLIYYSQIVNDFQKGDIAEGYSVSREKKESFPLTVTSAQKNPTAFYLCASSTGTVGRNQPQHFGDGTRLSIL.

J is TRBJ1-1 and V is TRBV7-8, with D perhaps matching TRBD1 (5 bases). There are 14 residues in the CDR3. V shed 0 bases and J shed 3 bases, with 8 bases lying between them. Germline assignment: CDR1 SGHVS and CDR2 FQNEAQ. CDR3 sequence: CASSLARVDTEAFF. The CDR3 DNA sequence: TGTGCCAGCAGCTTAGCCAGGGTGGACACTGAAGCTTTCTTT.

The chain has TRBV19 and TRBJ1-1; D not certain. From germline, CDR1 is LNHDA and CDR2 SQIVND (reference sequence). The CDR3 is 13 amino acids. Trimming shortened V by 0 bases and J by 4 bases, and 6 bases separated the two germline ends. As DNA, the CDR3 is TGTGCCAGTAGTATAGAAAGCGGCACTGAAGCTTTCTTT. It specifies CASSIESGTEAFF.

The rearrangement uses TRBV2 and TRBJ2-7; 10 bases align to TRBD1. The CDR3 spans 14 residues. The ends lost 6 bases at V and 3 bases at J; junction bases unmatched: 5. Per the germline V gene, CDR1 is SNHLY and CDR2 is FYNNEI. CDR3 sequence: CASREDRGNYEQYF. CDR3 coding DNA: TGTGCCAGCAGGGAGGACAGGGGGAACTACGAGCAGTACTTC. Supplemented by reference TRBV2 and TRBJ2-7, the full variable domain reads EPEVTQTPSHQVTQMGQEVILRCVPISNHLYFYWYRQILGQKVEFLVSFYNNEISEKSEIFDDQFSVERPDGSNFTLKIRSTKLEDSAMYFCASREDRGNYEQYFGPGTRLTVT.

This sequence joins TRBV6-5 and TRBJ1-5; 8 bases agree with TRBD1. J lost 5 bases, V lost 6 bases, and 9 bases had no gene match. This CDR3 spans 15 amino acids. Germline CDR1 MNHEY, CDR2 SVGAGI. As DNA, the CDR3 is TGTGCCAGCAGCCGGACAGGGACCGGGGATCAGCCCCAGCATTTT. Residues: CASSRTGTGDQPQHF.

This chain connects TRBV18 to TRBJ2-1; 10 nucleotides match TRBD2. This CDR3 region has 16 residues. Germline CDR1 KGHSH, CDR2 LQKENI. The V gene end was trimmed by 3 bases and the J gene end by 0 bases; junction bases not matched to a gene: 2. The CDR3 nucleotides are TGTGCCAGCTCACCTCCTAGCGGGAGCTCCTACAATGAGCAGTTCTTC. Protein product: CASSPPSGSSYNEQFF. Together with reference TRBV18 and TRBJ2-1, the CDR3 gives the full variable domain: NAGVMQNPRHLVRRRGQEARLRCSPMKGHSHVYWYRQLPEEGLKFMVYLQKENIIDESGMPKERFSAEFPKEGPSILRIQQVVRGDSAAYFCASSPPSGSSYNEQFFGPGTRLTVL.

The genes are TRBV6-1 and TRBJ2-7, with a possible D match to TRBD1 (5 bases). The CDR3 is 15 residues long. With 0 bases removed from V and 4 bases from J, the gap between germline ends came to 13 bases. CDR1 MNHNS and CDR2 SASEGT come from the germline V gene. The CDR3 nucleotides are TGTGCCAGCAGTGAAGCGGTGGCAGGGCTTTACGAGCAGTACTTC. Its protein is CASSEAVAGLYEQYF.

The chain combines TRBV5-1 with TRBJ2-7; TRBD1 is a possible D gene (6 bases). CDR3 size: 14 residues. Per the germline V gene, CDR1 is SGHRS and CDR2 is YFSETQ. The germline V and J ends were trimmed by 5 bases and 2 bases, with 14 bases remaining between them. The CDR3 is CASRPPGVTYEQYF. CDR3 coding DNA: TGCGCCAGCAGACCCCCAGGGGTAACCTACGAGCAGTACTTC. Full variable domain (rest looked up from reference TRBV5-1 and TRBJ2-7): KAGVTQTPRYLIKTRGQQVTLSCSPISGHRSVSWYQQTPGQGLQFLFEYFSETQRNKGNFPGRFSGRQFSNSRSEMNVSTLELGDSALYLCASRPPGVTYEQYFGPGTRLTVT.

In regard to this clone: This CDR3 is also generated by other DNA sequences in the sample. This chain joins TRBV19 and TRBJ1-5, with a weak D call TRBD1 (5 bases). The length of the CDR3 is 13 residues. Germline V gives CDR1 LNHDA, CDR2 SQIVND (reference sequence). The V and J ends lost 4 bases and 5 bases respectively, with 9 bases between them. In nucleotides, the CDR3 is TGTGCCAGTAGTACGCAGGGAGATCAGCCCCAGCATTTT. Translating gives CASSTQGDQPQHF.

The chain employs TRBV28 and TRBJ1-5, with D unclear. This CDR3 spans 15 amino acids. The V end was cut by 7 bases, the J end by 7 bases, with 20 bases between. The V gene's germline CDR1 is MDHEN and CDR2 SYDVKM. In DNA, the CDR3 is TGTGCCAGCAACCTACCCGACCGGAGGGTCCAGCCCCAGCATTTT. Its protein is CASNLPDRRVQPQHF.

The V gene is TRBV7-6, the J gene TRBJ2-5; D possibly corresponds to TRBD2 (5 bases). The CDR3 contains 16 residues. V lost 4 bases to trimming and J lost 2 bases, with 17 bases between them. Germline V CDR1 and CDR2: SGHVS, FNYEAQ. For the CDR3, the DNA is TGTGCCAGCAGCTCCTTGACTACGTCCGTTCAAGAGACCCAGTACTTC. Protein product: CASSSLTTSVQETQYF.

This sequence joins TRBV3-1 (or the pseudogene TRBV3-2) and TRBJ2-7; the D gene is possibly TRBD1 (6 bases). The CDR3 contains 14 residues. The germline V gene encodes CDR1 LGHDT and CDR2 YNNKEL (reference sequence). Trimming took off 4 bases at V and 0 bases at J, with 10 bases between the two ends. CDR3 DNA: TGTGCCAGCAGCCTGGACAGTAACTCCTACGAGCAGTACTTC. Encoded protein: CASSLDSNSYEQYF.

This clone was recorded once. This chain connects TRBV6-5 to TRBJ1-5; no reliable D call. The CDR3 runs to 14 residues. With 6 bases removed from V and 4 bases from J, the gap between germline ends came to 13 bases. The germline CDR1 and CDR2 sequences are MNHEY and SVGAGI. The CDR3 here is CASSSVDGNQPQHF. In DNA, the CDR3 is TGTGCCAGCAGCTCTGTTGATGGTAATCAGCCCCAGCATTTT.

The rearrangement links TRBV7-8 to TRBJ2-7; 8 bases agree with TRBD1. The germline V gene has CDR1 SGHVS and CDR2 FQNEAQ. The CDR3 length is 17 residues. Losses at the gene ends were 5 bases for V and 3 bases for J; bases not matched to a gene: 15. The CDR3 loop is CASSRSDLTGADYEQYF. CDR3 nucleotides: TGTGCCAGCAGCCGAAGCGACTTGACAGGGGCCGACTACGAGCAGTACTTC.

The chain employs TRBV4-1 and TRBJ2-3; 9 nucleotides match TRBD2. The CDR3 totals 17 residues. In germline, CDR1 is MGHRA, CDR2 YSYEKL. The J segment lost 3 bases and the V segment lost 0 bases, leaving 7 bases of the junction unmatched. CDR3 nucleotides: TGCGCCAGCAGCCAAGATCTCGGCGGGGGGGTTACAGATACGCAGTATTTT. This codes for CASSQDLGGGVTDTQYF.

This clone was seen just once. Mismatch with germline at one junction end may stem from a read error. The CDR3 sequence is CASNLHQETQYF. The CDR3 bases are TGTGCCAGCAACTTACACCAAGAGACCCAGTACTTC. This chain uses TRBV7-9 with TRBJ2-5, with D unresolved. Germline-derived CDR1 and CDR2 are SEHNR and FQNEAQ (reference sequence). The CDR3 contains 12 residues. Full variable domain (missing parts from reference TRBV7-9 and TRBJ2-5): DTGVSQNPRHKITKRGQNVTFRCDPISEHNRLYWYRQTLGQGPEFLTYFQNEAQLEKSRLLSDRFSAERPKGSFSTLEIQRTEQGDSAMYLCASNLHQETQYFGPGTRLLVL.

V usage is TRBV7-8 and J usage is TRBJ1-2, with D hard to call. Germline V gene lookup returns CDR1 SGHVS and CDR2 FQNEAQ. Trimming cost V 5 bases and J 6 bases, with 10 bases left between them. The CDR3 is 12 residues long. CDR3 residues: CASSLDGHGYTF. DNA of the CDR3: TGTGCCAGCAGCCTGGACGGACATGGCTACACCTTC.

This rearrangement joins TRBV9 to TRBJ2-1; D is possibly TRBD2 (5 bases). The germline CDR1 and CDR2 sequences are SGDLS and YYNGEE. V lost 4 bases and J lost 0, with 11 bases in between. The CDR3 is 15 amino acids. This CDR3 is CASSRLEGSYNEQFF. The CDR3 nucleotides are TGTGCCAGCAGCCGACTTGAGGGCTCCTACAATGAGCAGTTCTTC. The variable domain in full, completed from reference TRBV9 and TRBJ2-1, reads DSGVTQTPKHLITATGQRVTLRCSPRSGDLSVYWYQQSLDQGLQFLIQYYNGEERAKGNILERFSAQQFPDLHSELNLSSLELGDSALYFCASSRLEGSYNEQFFGPGTRLTVL.

This chain links TRBV12-5 with TRBJ2-7; 10 bases agree with TRBD2. The CDR3 is 14 amino acids. Trimming at V came to 7 bases and at J to 4 bases, leaving 7 bases not matched to a gene. The germline CDR1 and CDR2 sequences are LGHNT and FRNRAP. The CDR3 loop is CASAPAGGPYEQYF. The CDR3 DNA sequence: TGTGCTAGTGCCCCAGCGGGAGGGCCTTACGAGCAGTACTTC. Drawing the rest from reference TRBV12-5 and TRBJ2-7, the complete variable domain is DARVTQTPRHKVTEMGQEVTMRCQPILGHNTVFWYRQTMMQGLELLAYFRNRAPLDDSGMPKDRFSAEMPDATLATLKIQPSEPRDSAVYFCASAPAGGPYEQYFGPGTRLTVT.

The chain joins TRBV27 to TRBJ2-2; D gene ambiguous. Trimming took off 5 bases at V and 4 bases at J, with 14 bases between the two ends. CDR1 and CDR2 from the germline V gene are MNHEY and SMNVEV (reference sequence). CDR3 size: 15 residues. The CDR3 bases are TGTGCCAGCAGTCCCCGGACGGTACTCACCGGGGAGCTGTTTTTT. Translating it yields CASSPRTVLTGELFF.

The sample holds a few counts of this clone. The chain recombines TRBV6-4 with TRBJ1-1; D gene ambiguous. V lost 6 bases to trimming and J lost 5 bases, with 16 bases between them. This CDR3 spans 14 amino acids. Germline V gene data show CDR1 as MRHNA and CDR2 as SNTAGT. CDR3 amino acids: CASSETFESTEAFF. In DNA form, the CDR3 reads TGTGCCAGCAGCGAAACATTCGAGAGTACTGAAGCTTTCTTT.

The V call is TRBV5-4, the J call TRBJ1-1; a weak D match, TRBD1 (6 bases). The germline V gene encodes CDR1 SGHNT and CDR2 YYREEE (reference sequence). The CDR3 is 14 residues long. V dropped 2 bases and J dropped 1 base, with 9 bases sitting between them. The CDR3 sequence is CASSFQGQNTEAFF. CDR3 coding DNA: TGTGCCAGCAGCTTTCAGGGGCAGAACACTGAAGCTTTCTTT.

This rearrangement joins TRBV30 to TRBJ1-5; a weak D match, TRBD1 (5 bases). The CDR3 runs 13 residues. Germline CDR1 is GTSNPN and CDR2 is SVGIG (reference sequence). V lost 5 bases and J 3 bases, leaving 11 bases between the germline ends. The CDR3 protein is CAWGDSNNQPQHF. The CDR3 DNA follows: TGTGCCTGGGGTGACAGCAACAATCAGCCCCAGCATTTT.